A selection of T cell receptor beta chains follows, all from one sample in a study of OX40 agonist ivuxolimab in advanced cancers. The data were produced by immunoSEQ multiplex PCR, yet TCRdb's version contains in-frame clones alone and is incomplete. The data hold 35,000 to 40,000 clones, with about three quarters observed a single time. Specimen: CD4+ or CD8+ T cells sorted from blood, collected in a trial of the OX40 agonist ivuxolimab. The receptor source for this set is an adult with an advanced solid tumor such as melanoma, head and neck, liver or kidney cancer. The CDR3 runs from the conserved cysteine through the conserved F or W. The order of the fields is CDR3 length, V gene, J gene, D gene, clone size, CDR3 protein, CDR3 DNA. A D gene is named only where the DNA matches it firmly. Not all rows give a size; the values are once, few, many and, for expanded clones, a class.

>13|TRBV7-9|TRBJ2-5|NA|few
CASIPATEETQYF
TGTGCCAGCATCCCAGCAACGGAAGAGACCCAGTACTTC
>16|TRBV18|TRBJ2-7|TRBD1|NA
CASSPNRGQGANEQYF
TGTGCCAGCTCACCAAATCGGGGACAGGGGGCTAACGAGCAGTACTTC
>15|TRBV4-1|TRBJ1-5|NA|NA
CASNPHRDSNQPQHF
TGCGCCAGCAATCCCCACAGGGACTCTAATCAGCCCCAGCATTTT
>14|TRBV25-1|TRBJ2-7|NA|NA
CASTVGGSVYEQYF
TGTGCCAGCACAGTGGGGGGTAGCGTTTACGAGCAGTACTTC
>15|TRBV7-2|TRBJ2-7|TRBD2|NA
CASSPYQSGSSGQYF
TGTGCCAGCAGCCCTTATCAGAGCGGGAGTTCAGGACAGTACTTC
>13|TRBV7-3|TRBJ2-7|NA|NA
CASSLKAGIEQYF
TGTGCCAGCAGCTTAAAGGCCGGGATCGAGCAGTACTTC
>15|TRBV28|TRBJ1-6|TRBD1|medium-sized
CASTSTQGSNSPLHF
TGTGCCAGCACCTCTACACAGGGGTCTAATTCACCCCTCCACTTT
>14|TRBV28|TRBJ2-2|NA|once
CASSLGRGTGELFF
TGTGCCAGCAGTTTAGGGCGGGGAACCGGGGAGCTGTTTTTT
>13|TRBV5-6|TRBJ1-1|NA|NA
CASSLAGSTEAFF
TGTGCCAGCAGCTTGGCAGGGTCCACTGAAGCTTTCTTT
>13|TRBV11-1|TRBJ2-7|NA|once
CASSRQSTYEQYF
TGTGCCAGCAGCCGCCAAAGTACCTACGAGCAGTACTTC
>14|TRBV28|TRBJ1-5|NA|NA
CASNDPTGNQPQHF
TGTGCCAGCAATGACCCCACGGGCAATCAGCCCCAGCATTTT
>15|TRBV11-1|TRBJ2-7|TRBD1|NA
CASSYSLDRELEQYF
TGTGCCAGCAGCTACTCCTTGGACAGGGAATTAGAGCAGTACTTC
>12|TRBV27|TRBJ1-2|NA|NA
CASSSSFGSYTF
TGTGCCAGCAGTTCATCCTTCGGCAGCTACACCTTC
>16|TRBV10-1|TRBJ2-3|NA|NA
CASSESKTSWADTQYF
TGCGCCAGCAGTGAGTCGAAAACTAGTTGGGCAGATACGCAGTATTTT
>15|TRBV27|TRBJ1-1|NA|NA
CASSLSPVLNTEAFF
TGTGCCAGCAGTTTATCCCCAGTCCTGAACACTGAAGCTTTCTTT
>14|TRBV7-3|TRBJ2-3|NA|NA
CASSFDNRADTQYF
TGTGCCAGCAGCTTCGATAACCGTGCAGATACGCAGTATTTT
>15|TRBV7-3|TRBJ2-1|TRBD2|NA
CASSPLADSYNEQFF
TGTGCCAGCAGCCCCCTAGCGGACTCCTACAATGAGCAGTTCTTC
>14|TRBV4-2|TRBJ1-4|NA|few
CASSSRGFNEKLFF
TGTGCCAGCAGCTCCAGGGGTTTTAATGAAAAACTGTTTTTT
>15|TRBV11-1|TRBJ2-5|NA|NA
CASAREQDRRETQYF
TGTGCCAGCGCACGGGAACAGGACCGTAGGGAGACCCAGTACTTC
>15|TRBV5-4|TRBJ2-2|NA|NA
CASSQRGQNTGELFF
TGTGCCAGCAGCCAACGGGGACAGAACACCGGGGAGCTGTTTTTT
>12|TRBV6-1|TRBJ2-2|NA|NA
CASSEQGGELFF
TGTGCCAGCAGTGAACAGGGCGGGGAGCTGTTTTTT
>14|TRBV19|TRBJ2-2|NA|NA
CASSIMSRTGELFF
TGTGCCAGTAGTATAATGTCCCGGACCGGGGAGCTGTTTTTT
>12|TRBV2|TRBJ2-7|NA|NA
CASSELDYEQYF
TGTGCCAGCAGTGAACTGGACTACGAGCAGTACTTC
>14|TRBV6-5|TRBJ1-5|TRBD1|NA
CASSSGQGNQPQHF
TGTGCCAGCAGTTCGGGACAGGGGAATCAGCCCCAGCATTTT
>13|TRBV7-8|TRBJ2-3|NA|NA
CASTGTSWDTQYF
TGTGCCAGCACTGGGACCAGCTGGGATACGCAGTATTTT
>15|TRBV14|TRBJ2-1|NA|NA
CASSHPRERVNEQFF
TGTGCCAGCAGCCACCCACGGGAGAGGGTCAATGAGCAGTTCTTC
>17|TRBV6-1|TRBJ1-6|NA|few
CASSETGWGSYNSPLHF
TGTGCCAGCAGTGAAACAGGGTGGGGCTCCTATAATTCACCCCTCCACTTT
>10|TRBV28|TRBJ2-5|NA|NA
CASSGETQYF
TGTGCCAGCAGTGGGGAGACCCAGTACTTC
>13|TRBV6-5|TRBJ1-4|NA|once
CASSPQGGGKLFF
TGTGCCAGCAGTCCACAGGGCGGAGGAAAACTGTTTTTT
>21|TRBV28|TRBJ2-4|NA|NA
CASSLVAQVASGLLAKNIQYF
TGTGCCAGCAGTTTAGTCGCGCAGGTTGCGTCGGGCCTACTAGCCAAAAACATTCAGTACTTC
>14|TRBV4-1|TRBJ2-1|NA|NA
CASSQDSSYNEQFF
TGCGCCAGCAGCCAGGACAGCTCCTACAATGAGCAGTTCTTC
>14|TRBV28|TRBJ2-7|NA|NA
CASSPLGLSYEQYF
TGTGCCAGCAGTCCCTTGGGCCTTTCCTACGAGCAGTACTTC
>13|TRBV5-1|TRBJ2-7|NA|NA
CASSRGRGNEQYF
TGCGCCAGCAGCAGGGGCAGGGGAAACGAGCAGTACTTC
>14|TRBV5-1|TRBJ2-3|NA|NA
CASSKGLSTDTQYF
TGCGCCAGCAGCAAGGGTCTGTCGACAGATACGCAGTATTTT
>17|TRBV7-9|TRBJ2-1|TRBD2|NA
CASSLAIGSGRDNEQFF
TGTGCCAGCAGCTTAGCCATTGGTAGCGGGAGGGACAATGAGCAGTTCTTC